This is a list of T cell receptor beta chains from one sample in a study of regulatory T cells in long-lasting Graves disease. TCRdb re-called the multiplex PCR reads with MiXCR, one entry per CDR3 protein. This sample has about 450,000 distinct CDR3 sequences; roughly 15% occur once, and the top ten carry about 10%. The sample also formed part of further work on T cells in Graves' hyperthyroidism and ophthalmopathy.

Here the sequenced sample was peripheral blood mononuclear cells (PBMCs), taken at new diagnosis, from a patient treated with antithyroid drugs. The receptors were gathered from a woman aged 25 to 45 with Graves disease. The CDR3 runs from the conserved cysteine through the conserved F or W. D genes are given only for firm matches. Only some rows state a clone size, as once, few, many or a class for expanded clones.

NA	TRBV27	12	TRBD1	TRBJ2-4	CASRGTENIQYF	TGTGCCAGCAGGGGGACAGAAAACATTCAGTACTTC
many	TRBV7-7	15	TRBD1	TRBJ2-5	CASSPTGQGWETQYF	TGTGCTAGCAGCCCAACCGGACAGGGGTGGGAGACCCAGTACTTC
many	TRBV7-6	16	TRBD2	TRBJ2-1	CASSLTSGSRYNEQFF	TGTGCCAGCAGCCTCACTAGCGGGAGTCGCTACAATGAGCAGTTCTTC
NA	TRBV20-1	15	NA	TRBJ2-3	CSARRFNGSADTQYF	TGCAGTGCTAGAAGGTTTAACGGGAGTGCAGATACGCAGTATTTT
many	TRBV20-1	12	TRBD1	TRBJ2-2	CSATAGGGELFF	TGCAGTGCTACGGCAGGGGGAGGGGAGCTGTTTTTT
few	TRBV10-3	14	TRBD2	TRBJ2-7	CAISTPQRDYEQYF	TGTGCCATCAGTACCCCCCAGCGGGACTACGAGCAGTACTTC
many	TRBV7-9	13	NA	TRBJ2-7	CASSLGLDYEQYF	TGTGCCAGCAGCTTGGGGCTGGACTACGAGCAGTACTTC
many	TRBV11-2	20	TRBD1	TRBJ2-5	CASRSPGTGKSRVGQETQYF	TGTGCCAGCAGGTCGCCCGGGACAGGGAAAAGCCGAGTCGGCCAAGAGACCCAGTACTTC
few	TRBV29-1	16	TRBD2	TRBJ2-5	CSVLPSGALREETQYF	TGCAGCGTTTTGCCCAGCGGGGCCCTAAGAGAAGAGACCCAGTACTTC
NA	TRBV15	14	TRBD2	TRBJ2-2	CATTRTSGAGELFF	TGTGCCACCACGAGGACTAGCGGGGCCGGGGAGCTGTTTTTT
many	TRBV24-1	12	NA	TRBJ2-7	CATSGWTDEQYF	TGTGCCACCAGTGGTTGGACGGACGAGCAGTACTTC
few	TRBV29-1	12	TRBD1	TRBJ2-7	CSGSTGRYEQYF	TGCAGCGGGTCGACAGGGAGATACGAGCAGTACTTC